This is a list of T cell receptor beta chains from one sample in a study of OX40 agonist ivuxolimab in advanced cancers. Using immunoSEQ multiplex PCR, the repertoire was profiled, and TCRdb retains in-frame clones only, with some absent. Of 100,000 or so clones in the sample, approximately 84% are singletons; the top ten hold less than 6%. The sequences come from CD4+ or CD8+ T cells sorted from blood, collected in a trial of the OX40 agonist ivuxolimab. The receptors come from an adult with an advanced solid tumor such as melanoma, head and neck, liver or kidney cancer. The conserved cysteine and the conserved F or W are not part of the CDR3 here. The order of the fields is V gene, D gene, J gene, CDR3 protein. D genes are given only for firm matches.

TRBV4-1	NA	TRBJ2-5	ASSQDSETAPGETQY
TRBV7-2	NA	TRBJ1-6	ASRRGGAMDNSPLH
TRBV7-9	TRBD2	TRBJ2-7	ASRSGTYEQY
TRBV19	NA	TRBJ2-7	ASGLGDEQY
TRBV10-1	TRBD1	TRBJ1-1	ASSETQGAQIEAF
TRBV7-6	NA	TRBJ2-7	ASSFWEESYEQY
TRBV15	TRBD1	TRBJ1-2	ATSDKRTGPNYGYT
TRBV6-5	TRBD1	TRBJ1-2	ASNDREFGYT
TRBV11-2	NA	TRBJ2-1	ASSLVVPGIFAYNEQF
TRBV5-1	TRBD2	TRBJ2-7	ASSPGGGILTYEQY
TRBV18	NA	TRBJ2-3	ASSTEVGPGTDTQY
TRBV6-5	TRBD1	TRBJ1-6	ASSYGTARGSPLH
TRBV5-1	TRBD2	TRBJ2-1	ASRPGGRANEQF
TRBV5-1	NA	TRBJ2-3	ASSLYQVGDTQY
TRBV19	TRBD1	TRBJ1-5	ASSPGTGVFLSNQPQH
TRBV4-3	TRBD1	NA	ASSWDRYSYEQY
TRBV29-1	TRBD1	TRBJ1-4	SVETGVDEKLF
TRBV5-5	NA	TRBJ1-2	ASSLTWDGYT
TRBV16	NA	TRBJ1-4	ASSQTGTGYEKLF
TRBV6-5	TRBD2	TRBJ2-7	ASSYVAGGPDEQY
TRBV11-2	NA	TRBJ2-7	ASSLALLSLEQY
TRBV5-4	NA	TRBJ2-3	ASSPSPSTDTQY
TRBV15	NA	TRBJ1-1	ATSISRGTEAF
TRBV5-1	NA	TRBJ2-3	ASSSPTGRMITDTQY
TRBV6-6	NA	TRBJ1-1	ASSPGYTEAF
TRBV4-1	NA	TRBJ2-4	ASSQVIGGKNIQY
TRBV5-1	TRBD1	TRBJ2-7	ASSLGGQGNHEQY
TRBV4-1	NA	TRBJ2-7	ASSPGLPLDEQY
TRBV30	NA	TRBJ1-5	AWSLPGHRNQPQH
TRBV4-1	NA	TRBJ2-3	ASSRMFQGSTDTQY
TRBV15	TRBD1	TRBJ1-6	ATSRGRDRANSPLH
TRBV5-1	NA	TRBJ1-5	ASLARRVGADQPQH
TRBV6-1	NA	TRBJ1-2	ASRIRDPYGYT
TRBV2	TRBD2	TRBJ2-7	ASSTSGGSSYEQY
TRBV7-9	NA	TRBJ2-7	ASSSRDTTYEQY
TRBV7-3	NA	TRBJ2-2	ASRRTANTGELF
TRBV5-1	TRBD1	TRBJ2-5	ASSLGQGYETQY
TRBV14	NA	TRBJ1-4	ASSPPPRLNEKLF
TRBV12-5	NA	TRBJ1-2	ASGLIGGAYYGYT
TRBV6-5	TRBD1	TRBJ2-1	ASSYGRGQGQF
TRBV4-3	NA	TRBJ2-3	ASSQDQRGTDTQY
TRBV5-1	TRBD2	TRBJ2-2	ASSMGSGRAGELF
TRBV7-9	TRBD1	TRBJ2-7	ASRQTGTDEQY
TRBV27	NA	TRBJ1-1	ASSPSMNTEAF
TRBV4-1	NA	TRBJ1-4	ASSQGLAGTSMRKLF
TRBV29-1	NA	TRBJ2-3	SVEEGGFSTDTQY